This note documents a single T cell receptor (beta chain) sequence. This clonotype was found many times. What this receptor recognizes is not known. Base qualities are not recorded, but no much larger clone differs from it by a single base. CDR1 MNHNS and CDR2 SASEGT are derived from the germline V gene. V and J are truncated by 2 bases and 4 bases respectively, leaving an intervening sequence of 13 bases. Spanning cysteine to phenylalanine, the CDR3 consists of 15 amino acids. Only CDR3 DNA remains: 45 bases, in frame from the first base. The library was prepared using multiplex PCR. The sequencer listed for this sample is Illumina HiSeq 2500. TCRbeta libraries were constructed through three rounds of nested PCR with primers (Table S4) according to protocols adapted from ARM-PCR. Before sequencing, PCR products in the 200-500 bp range were cut out of the gel and cleaned up using the QIAquick gel extraction kit. On the study's bioinformatics: Reads were cleaned using Trimmomatic, were merged into complete CDR3 sequences using FLASH, and were assigned to V(D)J germline segments using MiTCR. VDJtools was used to compute clonal diversity as the inverse Simpson's index. In-frame sequences lacking a premature stop codon were counted as productive reads. Through fastp at Q25 and MiXCR, TCRdb rebuilt clones from the public reads, retaining in-frame beta chains. Duplicate CDR3 protein sequences are folded into a single record with the most common DNA and genes. TCRdb assigned the V and J calls; the authors' analysis was not used. The table for this sample lists tens of thousands of distinct CDR3 sequences; around 65% of them were counted only once. The top ten hold 28% of the sample.

Bulk unsorted tissue served as the source for RNA extraction, and RNA quality was assessed using a NanoDrop ND-1000 and an Agilent 2100. For the normal lung samples, distant non-tumor tissue was collected more than 3 cm away from the tumor edge. The donors were newly diagnosed lung cancer patients admitted for thoracic surgery in China from August to November 2014 who had not received prior chemotherapy. Patients with previous radiotherapy or chemotherapy, or with another concurrent cancer, were excluded from the study. Pieces of surgical tissue measuring about 1-2 cm3 were kept in RNAlater solution and held at -80 degrees C until needed. This entry belongs to a study of tumor and adjacent non-tumor tissue in lung cancer (dated by TCRdb to the late 2010s). The study in broad terms: By cancer type, the cohort comprised 12 adenocarcinoma patients, a couple of squamous cell carcinoma patients and 1 small cell lung cancer patient. TCRbeta CDR3 sequencing was performed on 30 to 35 paired specimens, with one tumor sample and one normal lung sample collected per patient. In total, sequencing yielded some 130 million productive TCRbeta reads, which works out to an average of around 4.2 million reads per sample. The 15 or so patients were aged roughly 30 to 85 years, included ten or so men and 5 women, and had TNM stage I to III disease. Using bulk TCRbeta repertoires from roughly 14 lung cancer patients, the study set lung tumor tissue side by side with matched distant non-tumor lung tissue. Here is what the overall study found, with its caveats: Only about 15 patients were in the cohort, and the authors stated that larger samples and more detailed clinical data are needed. Peripheral blood was not sequenced, so blood TCRbeta repertoires in these lung cancer patients were not examined. Younger patients had significantly higher TCR diversity, and higher tumor TCR diversity was associated with shorter overall and disease-free survival. The methods do not name the sequencing platform or mention unique molecular identifiers. Significantly higher TCR diversity (inverse Simpson) was observed in tumor tissue than in normal lung tissue (roughly 390 vs 170, P = 0.0075, Mann-Whitney U test). The top 100 clones made up a significantly larger cumulative share of the repertoire in normal lung than in tumor tissue.

The receptor was derived from a woman in her forties or fifties with non-small cell lung cancer. The source material was distant non-tumor lung tissue. The rearrangement joined TRBV6-1 to TRBJ2-3, with no D gene named confidently. CDR3 sequence: CASSEMAGAPDTQYF. The nucleotide sequence is given as TGTGCCAGCAGTGAAATGGCAGGAGCTCCAGATACGCAGTATTTT.